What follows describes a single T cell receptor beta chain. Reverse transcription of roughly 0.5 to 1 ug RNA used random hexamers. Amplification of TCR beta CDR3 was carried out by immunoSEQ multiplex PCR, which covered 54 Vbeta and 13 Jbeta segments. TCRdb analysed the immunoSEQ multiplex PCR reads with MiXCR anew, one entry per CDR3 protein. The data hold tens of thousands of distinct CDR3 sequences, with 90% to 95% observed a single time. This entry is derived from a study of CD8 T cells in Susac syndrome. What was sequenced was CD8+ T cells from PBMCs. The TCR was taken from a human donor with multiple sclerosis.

The CDR3, as DNA: TGTGCCAGCAGTCAGCTTCTTAGCGGGGGATACCAAGAGACCCAGTACTTC. It yields the protein CASSQLLSGGYQETQYF. This chain joins TRBV27 and TRBJ2-5; 9 nucleotides match TRBD2. The CDR3 is made up of 17 amino acids. V trimming: 5 bases; J trimming: 0 bases; junction bases outside the gene matches: 10. CDR1 and CDR2 from the germline V gene are MNHEY and SMNVEV (reference sequence).